This T cell receptor beta chain was recorded in a study of cytomegalovirus exposure and HLA in healthy donors. Study information: Around 77% of around 400 genotyped donors fell in the Caucasian-associated ancestry cluster. Study conclusions and caveats: Earlier analysis found most TCR beta V segments productive about 90% or about 30% of the time. Later on, an analysis tied over 15,000 TCR beta sequences to HLA alleles at 0.05 false discovery rate. Reportedly, fewer N-insertions than the approximately 610-donor mean appeared in an Asian-associated ancestry cluster in a later analysis.

PCR amplification relied on 60 Vbeta primers (plus 13 Jbeta primers). Clones were read by immunoSEQ multiplex PCR, and TCRdb kept only the in-frame ones, dropping some. The sample consists of fewer than 150,000 clones, 70% to 80% of them appearing once. In regard to this clone: Antigen unknown.

The CDR3 extends over 18 amino acids. Germline values: CDR1 SGDLS, CDR2 YYNGEE. The germline V and J ends were trimmed by 4 bases and 0 bases, with 17 bases remaining between them. The receptor comes from a woman aged 40 to 55 in good health and CMV-seropositive. The chain links TRBV9 to TRBJ2-6; D is perhaps TRBD2 (6 bases). Sequencing used PBMCs. Written as DNA, the CDR3 is TGTGCCAGCAGCATCTCGCTAGCGCCGAGCTCTGGGGCCAACGTCCTGACTTTC. Translating it yields CASSISLAPSSGANVLTF.